The rows below give T cell receptor beta chains drawn from one sample of a study of blood T cell repertoires in COVID-19. Data came from immunoSEQ multiplex PCR; TCRdb stores just in-frame clones and leaves some out. The sample consists of about 100,000 clones, roughly 85% of them appearing once. Sequencing input: peripheral blood. These receptors originate from a man aged 65 to 79 with active or convalescent COVID-19. CDR3s include the opening cysteine and the closing phenylalanine or tryptophan. The order of the fields is clone size, J gene, V gene, D gene, CDR3 protein, CDR3 DNA. D genes are given only for firm matches. Clone size is stated in some rows and not others, as once, few, many or a class when expanded.

abundance: once
j_gene: TRBJ2-3
v_gene: TRBV18
d_gene: TRBD2
CDR3aa: CASSPRSGGGTDTQYF
CDR3nt: TGTGCCAGCTCACCTCGTTCCGGCGGGGGGACAGATACGCAGTATTTT

abundance: .
j_gene: TRBJ1-5
v_gene: TRBV11-2
d_gene: .
CDR3aa: CASSPYAGDNQPQHF
CDR3nt: TGTGCCAGCAGCCCTTATGCAGGGGACAATCAGCCCCAGCATTTT

abundance: .
j_gene: TRBJ1-5
v_gene: TRBV10-3
d_gene: .
CDR3aa: CAISGQVGQPQHF
CDR3nt: TGTGCCATCTCTGGGCAGGTAGGCCAGCCCCAGCATTTT

abundance: .
j_gene: TRBJ2-1
v_gene: TRBV10-2
d_gene: TRBD1
CDR3aa: CASSESRTGVIKRGSSYNEQFF
CDR3nt: TGCGCCAGCAGTGAGTCCCGGACAGGGGTAATCAAGCGGGGAAGCTCCTACAATGAGCAGTTCTTC

abundance: .
j_gene: TRBJ2-1
v_gene: TRBV4-3
d_gene: TRBD2
CDR3aa: CASSPGTSGSYLSNEQFF
CDR3nt: TGCGCCAGCAGCCCTGGGACTAGCGGGAGCTACTTGAGCAATGAGCAGTTCTTC

abundance: .
j_gene: TRBJ1-4
v_gene: TRBV28
d_gene: .
CDR3aa: CASAGGISKKLFF
CDR3nt: TGTGCCAGTGCGGGGGGGATATCGAAAAAACTGTTTTTT

abundance: .
j_gene: TRBJ1-5
v_gene: TRBV30
d_gene: TRBD1
CDR3aa: CAFDYDNRGAQHF
CDR3nt: TGTGCCTTCGACTACGATAACAGGGGTGCCCAGCATTTT

abundance: .
j_gene: TRBJ1-3
v_gene: TRBV7-6
d_gene: TRBD1
CDR3aa: CASSSGTGRGNTIYF
CDR3nt: TGTGCCAGCAGCTCGGGGACAGGCCGGGGAAACACCATATATTTT

abundance: .
j_gene: TRBJ2-1
v_gene: TRBV24-1
d_gene: .
CDR3aa: CATSGGVNEQFF
CDR3nt: TGTGCCACCAGTGGAGGAGTGAATGAGCAGTTCTTC

abundance: .
j_gene: TRBJ2-3
v_gene: TRBV4-3
d_gene: .
CDR3aa: CATRASVGDTQYF
CDR3nt: TGCGCCACTCGAGCAAGCGTAGGAGATACGCAGTATTTT